The entry that follows covers one T cell receptor beta chain sequence. The specificity of this receptor is unknown. No much larger clone exists at a distance of one base, and base qualities are not known. The CDR3 regions of human TCRbeta chains were analyzed by immunosequencing. For the original study's pipeline: TCRs in the repertoires were matched against a reference library of SARS-CoV-2-specific TCRs that had been generated with the MIRA antigen-specificity platform. Breadth was defined as the fraction of unique TCRs that were SARS-CoV-2-associated. Depth was defined as the fraction of total T cells that were SARS-CoV-2-associated. Using the MIRA data, every spike-specific TCR was mapped to the spike region that the TCR reacted to and assigned to either a CD4 or a CD8 class. Log10-transformed breadth and depth values were compared by one-way ANOVA with Sidak's multiple comparisons tests. Entries here come from immuneACCESS through TCRdb and include only in-frame sequences with V and J called. Some clones fail to appear in such tables; in the studies checked, an unresolved V gene covers under half of the shortfall, and the cause of the remainder is unknown. The V and J calls and clone size come from that table; D and trimming were worked out from the DNA. This sample comprises 120,000 or so clones, 80% to 90% of them detected only once. About 19% of the sample is taken by the ten largest.

This specimen belongs to a study of T cell responses to AZD1222 COVID-19 vaccine (TCRdb year 2021). Notes on the research overall: TCR sequencing was performed for roughly 240 trial participants, of whom about 200 were given two doses of AZD1222 and around 25 were given two doses of MenACWY control vaccine. Enrollment into the trials was organized by age into subgroups of 18-55, 56-69 and 70-plus years, and those subgroups contained roughly 140, 27 and 60 TCR-sequenced participants, respectively. Paper-wide results and their limitations: In the small 56-69-year group, the increase in depth fell short of significance, most likely because of low power. Because no day 14 peak-response samples were available, repertoires were characterized only after the peak T cell response. Spike-specific TCR breadth and depth rose significantly after two AZD1222 doses compared with day 0 and with MenACWY recipients. CD4 TCRs associated with the vaccine covered the entire spike protein, and the dominant responses were in regions 160-218 and 743-854. Conclusions about previously exposed vaccinees were limited because only six AZD1222 recipients were SARS-CoV-2 seropositive at baseline. Epitopes outside the regions mutated in the B.1.351 and B.1.1.7 variants were reportedly recognized by nearly half of the unique spike-specific TCRs. Participants were mostly white British, with more females than males. The authors suggested clonal diversity may have been underestimated.

According to the study, the label for this sample's time point signals: baseline before first vaccination. The sample's treatment or condition label is to be understood as: meningococcal conjugate vaccine given as trial control. The vaccinee samples were drawn from two UK trials, COV001 and COV002, one of which was a single-blind randomized controlled phase 2/3 trial testing AZD1222 (ChAdOx1 nCoV-19) in healthy adults. For TCRbeta chain sequencing, PBMC samples were collected from trial participants at day 0 and at day 28 after the second dose. Sequences were derived from peripheral blood, sampled on day 0 of MenACWY control vaccination. The sequence came from an adult in good health.

The DNA is TGCGCCAGCAGTACCCTAGCGGGAGCGCAAGAGACCCAGTACTTC. The translation is CASSTLAGAQETQYF. The chain uses TRBV5-1 and TRBJ2-5; 10 central bases correspond to TRBD2. The CDR1 and CDR2 encoded by the germline V gene are SGHRS and YFSETQ. The CDR3 measures 15 amino acids from cysteine to phenylalanine. Of the read, only the CDR3 DNA is kept; its 45 bases are in frame from base 1. Trimming removed 5 bases from V and 2 bases from J; the gene matches leave 6 bases unexplained.